One and the same sample provided the 16 T cell receptor beta chains below, sequenced in a study of blood T cell repertoires in COVID-19. The table came from immunoSEQ multiplex PCR; TCRdb's copy has only in-frame clones and leaves some out. The data contain about 59,000 clones, approximately 80% of them seen just once; the ten biggest clones take up 7.2%. The sample consisted of peripheral blood. These receptors were taken from a man between 60 and 75 years old with acute or convalescent COVID-19.

The chain couples TRBV7-8 to TRBJ2-2; 10 bases line up with TRBD2. Germline trimming cut 4 bases from V and 5 bases from J; bases unmatched to any gene: 4. CDR3 length: 15 residues. Germline lookup yields CDR1 SGHVS and CDR2 FQNEAQ. CDR3 amino acids: CASSSSGGTTGELFF. CDR3 nucleotide sequence: TGTGCCAGCAGCTCTAGCGGGGGTACGACCGGGGAGCTGTTTTTT.

The DNA of the CDR3 is TGTGCCAGCATACGACAGGCCAATCAGCCCCAGCATTTT. Its translation is CASIRQANQPQHF. The J gene is TRBJ1-5, the V gene TRBV28, with a weak D call TRBD1 (6 bases). Germline V gives CDR1 MDHEN, CDR2 SYDVKM. Trimming cost V 7 bases and J 3 bases, with 10 bases left between them. The CDR3 runs to 13 residues.

The V and J genes are TRBV29-1 and TRBJ2-7, with D possibly being TRBD1 (6 bases). CDR1 SQVTM and CDR2 ANQGSEA come from the germline V gene. V lost 4 bases to trimming and J lost 3 bases, with 13 bases between them. CDR3 size: 13 residues. The CDR3 sequence is CSVVTGWGYEQYF. As DNA, the CDR3 is TGCAGCGTTGTGACAGGCTGGGGCTACGAGCAGTACTTC.

The chain has TRBV12-3 or TRBV12-4 and TRBJ2-1; D is unclear. The CDR3 extends over 12 amino acids. V was trimmed by 5 bases and J by 7 bases, leaving 9 bases between them. CDR3 sequence: CASSPIMNEQFF. The CDR3 nucleotides are TGTGCCAGCAGTCCCATCATGAATGAGCAGTTCTTC.

The V and J genes are TRBV20-1 and TRBJ1-4; D may be TRBD1 (6 bases). Deletions cut 3 bases from V and 8 bases from J, with 13 bases between. CDR3 length equals 13 residues. CDR1 and CDR2 from the germline V gene are DFQATT and SNEGSKA (reference sequence). CDR3 region: CSASGDQGEKLFF. The CDR3 DNA sequence: TGCAGTGCTAGTGGTGATCAGGGGGAAAAACTGTTTTTT.

This clone was observed once. The rearrangement links TRBV7-2 to TRBJ2-5, with D possibly TRBD1 on 6 matching bases. CDR1 and CDR2 (germline): SGHTA, FQGNSA. This CDR3 has 14 amino acids. Trimming took off 5 bases at V and 3 bases at J, with 13 bases between the two ends. The CDR3 nucleotides are TGTGCCAGCAGCCTTGGACAGCCGAAAGAGACCCAGTACTTC. It translates to CASSLGQPKETQYF. The complete variable domain, with remaining parts taken from reference TRBV7-2 and TRBJ2-5, reads GAGVSQSPSNKVTEKGKDVELRCDPISGHTALYWYRQSLGQGLEFLIYFQGNSAPDKSGLPSDRFSAERTGGSVSTLTIQRTQQEDSAVYLCASSLGQPKETQYFGPGTRLLVL.

The chain combines TRBV30 with TRBJ2-3; 9 nucleotides agree with TRBD2. The V gene end was trimmed by 1 base and the J gene end by 2 bases; junction bases not matched to a gene: 4. Germline V lookup: CDR1 GTSNPN, CDR2 SVGIG (reference sequence). The CDR3 has 15 residues. CDR3 DNA sequence: TGTGCCTGGAGTGCGCCTAGCGGGGACACAGATACGCAGTATTTT. Translating it yields CAWSAPSGDTDTQYF. Using reference TRBV30 and TRBJ2-3 for the parts outside the CDR3, the full variable domain is SQTIHQWPATLVQPVGSPLSLECTVEGTSNPNLYWYRQAAGRGLQLLFYSVGIGQISSEVPQNLSASRPQDRQFILSSKKLLLSDSGFYLCAWSAPSGDTDTQYFGPGTRLTVL.

The chain links TRBV7-2 to TRBJ1-5; a possible D gene is TRBD1 (6 bases). CDR3 size: 16 residues. Trimming stripped 2 bases from V and 3 bases from J, with 14 bases between. The germline CDR1 and CDR2 sequences are SGHTA and FQGNSA. The DNA for the CDR3 is TGTGCCAGCAGCTTAACGGGGACATCCTCCAATCAGCCCCAGCATTTT. Its translation is CASSLTGTSSNQPQHF.

The rearrangement links TRBV7-3 to TRBJ1-6, with TRBD1 matching over 9 bases. Germline V lookup: CDR1 SGHTA, CDR2 FQGTGA. The CDR3 totals 16 residues. V lost 5 bases, J lost 4 bases, and 6 bases stayed unmatched. The DNA of the CDR3 is TGTGCCAGCAGCCAAAAGGACAGGGGATATAATTCACCCCTCCACTTT. It encodes CASSQKDRGYNSPLHF.

This clone was seen once. This sequence joins TRBV9 and TRBJ2-3; 8 bases map to TRBD2. Germline V gene sequence: CDR1 SGDLS, CDR2 YYNGEE. V shed 2 bases, J shed 0 bases, and the junction held 11 bases outside the gene matches. The CDR3 extends over 18 amino acids. In nucleotides, the CDR3 is TGTGCCAGCAGCGTCGGTTTGGGCGGGGGGACTAGCACAGATACGCAGTATTTT. This sequence encodes CASSVGLGGGTSTDTQYF.

The chain is built from TRBV25-1 and TRBJ2-3; D unclear. Germline lookup yields CDR1 MGHDK and CDR2 SYGVNS. Trimming removed 1 base from V and 4 bases from J, with 9 bases in between. The CDR3 covers 14 residues. This chain's CDR3 is CASSELKLADTQYF. Written as DNA, the CDR3 is TGTGCCAGCAGTGAATTGAAACTCGCAGATACGCAGTATTTT.

This clone was seen only once. V usage is TRBV6-2 or TRBV6-3 and J usage is TRBJ2-6; TRBD2 matches 7 bases. V gave up 4 bases and J gave up 4 bases; unmatched junction bases: 10. The CDR3 is made up of 17 amino acids. Germline V CDR1 and CDR2: MNHEY, SVGEGT. CDR3 DNA: TGTGCCAGCAGTTGGGGGGGAAGTAGGCCGGGGGCCAACGTCCTGACTTTC. This codes for CASSWGGSRPGANVLTF.

The V call is TRBV5-5, the J call TRBJ2-7, with 7 bases lining up with TRBD1. The CDR3 has 14 amino acids. Germline CDR1 reads SGHKS; CDR2 reads YYEKEE (reference sequence). Unmatched junction bases numbered 7, after V lost 4 bases and J lost 3 bases. Here the CDR3 DNA reads TGTGCCAGCAGCCTCGGGACAGCAAACTACGAGCAGTACTTC. Protein product: CASSLGTANYEQYF.

This clone was found once. J is TRBJ1-1 and V is TRBV27; 9 nucleotides agree with TRBD1. CDR3 length: 13 residues. Trimming at V came to 9 bases and at J to 5 bases, leaving 7 bases not matched to a gene. Germline V gives CDR1 MNHEY, CDR2 SMNVEV (reference sequence). CDR3 in DNA: TGTGCCAGTTACAGGGGGCGCGAAACTGAAGCTTTCTTT. Translation gives CASYRGRETEAFF.

This chain uses TRBV18 with TRBJ2-5; D may be TRBD1 (6 bases). Trimming removed 5 bases from V and 2 bases from J, with 15 bases in between. Germline values: CDR1 KGHSH, CDR2 LQKENI. The CDR3 spans 15 residues. The CDR3 reads CASSNRKQGQETQYF. CDR3 coding DNA: TGTGCCAGCTCAAACAGAAAACAGGGACAAGAGACCCAGTACTTC.

The rearrangement joins TRBV6-1 to TRBJ1-1, with D possibly TRBD1 on 5 matching bases. The CDR3 length is 13 residues. Germline CDR1 MNHNS, CDR2 SASEGT. The V and J ends lost 2 bases and 4 bases respectively, with 8 bases between them. The CDR3 nucleotides are TGTGCCAGCAGTGAAACAGGCCTCACTGAAGCTTTCTTT. Its protein is CASSETGLTEAFF.